This T cell receptor beta chain was observed in a study of blood T cell repertoires in COVID-19. Sequenced by immunoSEQ multiplex PCR; TCRdb stores in-frame clones only, minus some. The data contain around 180,000 clones, roughly 89% of them singletons. Sequencing was performed on PBMCs or T cells enriched from blood (not recorded which). The sequence was obtained from a woman in her thirties or forties with acute COVID-19.

The CDR3 loop reads CASSEVLHTGELFF. The CDR3 nucleotides are TGTGCCAGCAGTGAAGTTCTACACACCGGGGAGCTGTTTTTT. The rearrangement links TRBV6-4 to TRBJ2-2; unclear D gene. The germline V gene has CDR1 MRHNA and CDR2 SNTAGT. CDR3 length: 14 residues. The germline V and J ends were trimmed by 3 bases and 3 bases, with 8 bases remaining between them.